Below, one TCR beta chain is given with its context. This specimen belongs to a study of lymphopenia after photon versus proton radiotherapy. The germline V and J ends were trimmed by 4 bases and 2 bases, with 10 bases remaining between them. The germline CDR1 and CDR2 sequences are MNHEY and SMNVEV (reference sequence). The CDR3 loop spans 14 amino acids. Sequencing used immunoSEQ multiplex PCR; TCRdb keeps in-frame clones, though not all of them. The table lists 68,000 or so clones, roughly 91% of them singletons. Sequencing used peripheral blood, obtained from a patient treated with photon-based radiotherapy. This receptor was identified in a woman aged 70-85 years with pancreatic cancer. The genes are TRBV27 and TRBJ2-3; no clear D. CDR3 bases: TGTGCCAGCAGTTCGACCTTCGCCACAGATACGCAGTATTTT. It specifies CASSSTFATDTQYF.